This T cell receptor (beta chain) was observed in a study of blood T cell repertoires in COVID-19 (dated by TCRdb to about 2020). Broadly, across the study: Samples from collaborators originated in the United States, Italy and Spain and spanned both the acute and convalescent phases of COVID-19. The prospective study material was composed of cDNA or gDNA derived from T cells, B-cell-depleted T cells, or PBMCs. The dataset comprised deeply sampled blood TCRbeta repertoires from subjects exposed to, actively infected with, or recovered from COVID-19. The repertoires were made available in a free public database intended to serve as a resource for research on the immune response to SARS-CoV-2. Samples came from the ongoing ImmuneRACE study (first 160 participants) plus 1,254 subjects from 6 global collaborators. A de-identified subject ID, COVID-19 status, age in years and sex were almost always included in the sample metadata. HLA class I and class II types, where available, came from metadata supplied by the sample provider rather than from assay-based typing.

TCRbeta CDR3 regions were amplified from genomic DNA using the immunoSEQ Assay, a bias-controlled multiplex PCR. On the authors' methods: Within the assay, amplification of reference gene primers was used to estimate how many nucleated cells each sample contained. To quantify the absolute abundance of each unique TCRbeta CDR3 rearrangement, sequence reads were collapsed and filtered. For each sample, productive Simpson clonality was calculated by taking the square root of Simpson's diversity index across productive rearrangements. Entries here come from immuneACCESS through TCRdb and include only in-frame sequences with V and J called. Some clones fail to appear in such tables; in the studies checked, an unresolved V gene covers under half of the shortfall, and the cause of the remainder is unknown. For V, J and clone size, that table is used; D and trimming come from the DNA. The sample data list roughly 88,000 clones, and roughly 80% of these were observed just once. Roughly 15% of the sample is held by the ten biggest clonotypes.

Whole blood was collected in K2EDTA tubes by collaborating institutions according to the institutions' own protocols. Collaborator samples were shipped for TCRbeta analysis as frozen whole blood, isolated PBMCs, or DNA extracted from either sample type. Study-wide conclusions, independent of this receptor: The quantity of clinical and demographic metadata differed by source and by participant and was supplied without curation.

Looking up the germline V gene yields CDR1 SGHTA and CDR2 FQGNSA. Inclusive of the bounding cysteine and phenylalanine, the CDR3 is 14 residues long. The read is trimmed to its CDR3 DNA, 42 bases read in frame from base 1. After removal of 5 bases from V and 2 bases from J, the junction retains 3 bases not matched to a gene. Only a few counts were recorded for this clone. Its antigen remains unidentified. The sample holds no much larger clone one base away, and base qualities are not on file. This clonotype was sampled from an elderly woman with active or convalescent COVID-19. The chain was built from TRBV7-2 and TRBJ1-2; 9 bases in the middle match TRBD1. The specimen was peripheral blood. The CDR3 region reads CASSTGTGNYGYTF. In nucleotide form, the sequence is TGTGCCAGCAGCACCGGGACAGGGAACTATGGCTACACCTTC.